This is a list of T cell receptor beta chains from one sample in a study of siplizumab effects on memory and regulatory T cells. TCRdb's table, derived via immunoSEQ multiplex PCR, lists solely in-frame clones and lacks some. The sample gives around 65,000 clones, 79% of which show up once; approximately 0.38% is in the top ten. The sample comprised memory CD4+ T cells sorted from blood. These receptor sequences come from a human donor in good health. The conserved cysteine and the conserved F or W are not part of the CDR3 here. D genes are given only for firm matches.

V: TRBV30
J: TRBJ2-7
D: -
CDR3: AWRRGLGSYEQY

V: TRBV6-5
J: TRBJ1-6
D: -
CDR3: ASSYSRDTYSPLH

V: TRBV11-2
J: TRBJ2-1
D: -
CDR3: ASSLVNRYNEQF

V: TRBV18
J: TRBJ2-3
D: TRBD1
CDR3: ASSPGQVGADTQY

V: TRBV7-9
J: TRBJ1-1
D: -
CDR3: ASSRNSWEVAF

V: TRBV7-2
J: TRBJ1-2
D: -
CDR3: ASSLFPGNYGYT

V: TRBV2
J: TRBJ2-3
D: TRBD2
CDR3: ASSAPGLAGPDTQY

V: TRBV6-5
J: TRBJ1-2
D: -
CDR3: ASMGPHGYT

V: TRBV10-2
J: TRBJ2-2
D: -
CDR3: ASSATGGPPTGELF

V: TRBV19
J: TRBJ1-3
D: -
CDR3: ASSLQRGAGNTIY

V: TRBV21-1
J: TRBJ1-1
D: -
CDR3: VCRLGSPSEAF

V: TRBV5-5
J: TRBJ2-7
D: -
CDR3: ASSLVPGAPGYEQY

V: TRBV4-3
J: TRBJ1-2
D: -
CDR3: ASSQDPTESRGGYT

V: TRBV14
J: TRBJ1-5
D: -
CDR3: ASSQDWSQPQH

V: TRBV5-4
J: TRBJ2-1
D: -
CDR3: ASSLVGRSGNEQF

V: TRBV7-2
J: TRBJ2-5
D: -
CDR3: ASSLRTEQETQY

V: TRBV6-5
J: TRBJ2-7
D: -
CDR3: ASSYSAGSSYEQY

V: TRBV9
J: TRBJ2-7
D: -
CDR3: ASSVEAGGTYEQY

V: TRBV6-4
J: TRBJ2-3
D: TRBD1
CDR3: ASSELGQGSTDTQY

V: TRBV9
J: TRBJ2-1
D: TRBD1
CDR3: ASSVGTVTANEQF

V: TRBV7-2
J: TRBJ1-2
D: -
CDR3: ASSLSTGQDGYT

V: TRBV5-1
J: TRBJ1-6
D: -
CDR3: ASSLNRVDSPLH

V: TRBV5-1
J: TRBJ2-7
D: TRBD2
CDR3: ASSLGLATYEQY

V: TRBV5-1
J: TRBJ1-1
D: -
CDR3: ASSSEGLIEAF

V: TRBV7-6
J: TRBJ1-4
D: TRBD1
CDR3: ASSQGAGEKLF

V: TRBV12-5
J: TRBJ1-2
D: -
CDR3: ASGLMVGRGFNYGYT

V: TRBV5-6
J: TRBJ2-3
D: -
CDR3: ASSLSGPTDTQY

V: TRBV9
J: TRBJ2-3
D: TRBD2
CDR3: ASSVGASGLSDTQY

V: TRBV5-4
J: TRBJ2-1
D: TRBD2
CDR3: ASSLIAGGHNEQF

V: TRBV18
J: TRBJ1-1
D: -
CDR3: ASSPRKGFTEAF

V: TRBV5-1
J: TRBJ1-4
D: -
CDR3: ASSPIIPPEKLF

V: TRBV7-6
J: TRBJ1-2
D: TRBD1
CDR3: ASSPGQGGYGYT

V: TRBV9
J: TRBJ2-2
D: TRBD1
CDR3: ASSVYEGAHTGELF

V: TRBV6-5
J: TRBJ1-2
D: -
CDR3: ASSYGRRGYT